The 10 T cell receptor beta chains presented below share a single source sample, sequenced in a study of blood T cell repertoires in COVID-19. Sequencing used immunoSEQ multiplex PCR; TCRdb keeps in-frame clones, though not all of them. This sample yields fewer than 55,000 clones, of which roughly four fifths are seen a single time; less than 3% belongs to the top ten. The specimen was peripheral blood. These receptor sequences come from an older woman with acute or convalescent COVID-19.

For the CDR3, the DNA is TGTGCCAGCAGTGAATGGACAGGGATGAACACTGAAGCTTTCTTT. Amino acid sequence: CASSEWTGMNTEAFF. This sequence joins TRBV2 and TRBJ1-1; 8 bases are shared with TRBD1. Germline-derived CDR1 and CDR2 are SNHLY and FYNNEI. This CDR3 contains 15 residues. The ends lost 2 bases at V and 0 bases at J; junction bases unmatched: 2.

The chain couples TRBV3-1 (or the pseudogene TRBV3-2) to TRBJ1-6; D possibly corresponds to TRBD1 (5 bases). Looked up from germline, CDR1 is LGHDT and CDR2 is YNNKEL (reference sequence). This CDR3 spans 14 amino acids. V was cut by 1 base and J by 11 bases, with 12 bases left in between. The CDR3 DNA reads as TGTGCCAGCAGCCAAGTCGGGGGTCTTCCACCCCTCCACTTT. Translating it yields CASSQVGGLPPLHF.

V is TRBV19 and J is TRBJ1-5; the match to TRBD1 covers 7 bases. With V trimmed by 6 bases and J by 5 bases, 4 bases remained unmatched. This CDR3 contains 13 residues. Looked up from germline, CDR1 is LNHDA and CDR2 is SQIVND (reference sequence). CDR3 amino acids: CASSRQGDQPQHF. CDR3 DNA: TGTGCCAGTAGCCGACAGGGTGATCAGCCCCAGCATTTT.

The CDR3 here is CASSQETGPEKLFF. CDR3 DNA sequence: TGTGCCAGCAGCCAAGAGACAGGCCCTGAAAAACTGTTTTTT. The chain uses TRBV14 and TRBJ1-4, with D possibly matching TRBD1 (6 bases). V lost 0 bases to trimming and J lost 7 bases, with 9 bases between them. Germline-derived CDR1 and CDR2 are SGHDN and FVKESK. This CDR3 is built from 14 residues.

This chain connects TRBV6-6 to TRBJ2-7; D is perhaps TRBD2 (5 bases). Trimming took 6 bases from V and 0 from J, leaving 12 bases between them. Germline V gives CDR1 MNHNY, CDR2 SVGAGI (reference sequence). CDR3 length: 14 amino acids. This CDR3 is CASSPSTSSYEQYF. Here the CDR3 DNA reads TGTGCCAGCAGCCCTAGTACTAGCTCCTACGAGCAGTACTTC.

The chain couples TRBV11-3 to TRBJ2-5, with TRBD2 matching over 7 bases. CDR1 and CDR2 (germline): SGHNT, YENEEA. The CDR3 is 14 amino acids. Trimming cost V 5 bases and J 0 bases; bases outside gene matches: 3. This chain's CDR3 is CASSPGTNQETQYF. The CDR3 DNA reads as TGTGCCAGCAGCCCCGGGACTAACCAAGAGACCCAGTACTTC.

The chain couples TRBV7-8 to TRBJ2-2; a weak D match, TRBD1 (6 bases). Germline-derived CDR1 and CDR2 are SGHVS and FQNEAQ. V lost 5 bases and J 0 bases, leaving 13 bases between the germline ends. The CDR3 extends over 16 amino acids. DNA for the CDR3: TGTGCCAGCAGCCCCGGACAGCGCTCGAACACCGGGGAGCTGTTTTTT. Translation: CASSPGQRSNTGELFF.

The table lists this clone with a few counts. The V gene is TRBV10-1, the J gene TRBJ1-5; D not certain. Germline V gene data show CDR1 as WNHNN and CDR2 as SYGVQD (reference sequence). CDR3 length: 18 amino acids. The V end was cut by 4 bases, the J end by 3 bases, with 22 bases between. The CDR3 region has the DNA TGCGCCAGCAGTGGAAAGGGCGGACTTCGGCTGCTCAATCAGCCCCAGCATTTT. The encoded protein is CASSGKGGLRLLNQPQHF.

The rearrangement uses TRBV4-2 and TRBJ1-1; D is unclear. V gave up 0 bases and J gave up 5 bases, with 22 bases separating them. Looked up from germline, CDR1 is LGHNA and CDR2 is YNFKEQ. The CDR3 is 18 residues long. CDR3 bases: TGTGCCAGCAGCCAAGATCGTGCGGGTCGGACCGTGAGGACTGAAGCTTTCTTT. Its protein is CASSQDRAGRTVRTEAFF.

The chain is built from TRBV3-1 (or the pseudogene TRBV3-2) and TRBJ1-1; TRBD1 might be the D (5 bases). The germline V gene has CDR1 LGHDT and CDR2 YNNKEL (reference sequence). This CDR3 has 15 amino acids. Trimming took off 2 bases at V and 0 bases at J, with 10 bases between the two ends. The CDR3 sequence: CASSQQGSMNTEAFF. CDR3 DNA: TGTGCCAGCAGCCAACAGGGATCTATGAACACTGAAGCTTTCTTT.